What follows are 14 T cell receptor beta chains derived from one specimen sequenced in a study of cytomegalovirus exposure and HLA in healthy donors. PCR was performed using 60 Vbeta and 13 Jbeta primers. The table came from immunoSEQ multiplex PCR; TCRdb's copy has only in-frame clones and leaves some out. The sample lists about 190,000 clones; roughly 76% were seen once. The specimen was PBMCs. These receptors originate from a man aged 40-49 years in good health and CMV-seropositive.

The rearrangement uses TRBV15 and TRBJ1-1; 7 bases align to TRBD1. Per the germline V gene, CDR1 is LNHNV and CDR2 is YYDKDF (reference sequence). This CDR3 has 16 residues. V dropped 0 bases and J dropped 1; count of bases not matched to a gene: 5. In nucleotides, the CDR3 is TGTGCCACCAGCAGAGAACCCAGGGGGGCGAACACTGAAGCTTTCTTT. Its protein is CATSREPRGANTEAFF.

The V gene is TRBV7-9, the J gene TRBJ2-7; D is perhaps TRBD1 (6 bases). The germline CDR1 and CDR2 sequences are SEHNR and FQNEAQ (reference sequence). The CDR3 length is 14 residues. V lost 1 base, J lost 3 bases, and 10 bases lay in between. The CDR3 loop is CASSLVGTFYEQYF. For the CDR3, the DNA is TGTGCCAGCAGCTTAGTCGGGACATTCTACGAGCAGTACTTC.

This clone was seen a few times. The chain carries TRBV5-8 and TRBJ2-7, with 7 bases fitting TRBD1. V lost 2 bases to trimming and J lost 2 bases; unmatched junction nucleotides: 4. This CDR3 comprises 14 residues. Germline lookup yields CDR1 SGHTS and CDR2 YDEGEE. Written as DNA, the CDR3 is TGTGCCAGCAGCTTTCAAGGGGGCCCCTACGAGCAGTACTTC. Translation: CASSFQGGPYEQYF.

The CDR3 coding sequence is TGTGCCAGCAGTTTAGACCGGGGGGACCGTGAGACCCAGTACTTC. Amino acids: CASSLDRGDRETQYF. V usage is TRBV27 and J usage is TRBJ2-5; 7 nucleotides agree with TRBD2. Germline V gene lookup returns CDR1 MNHEY and CDR2 SMNVEV (reference sequence). This CDR3 comprises 15 residues. J lost 5 bases, V lost 2 bases, and 8 bases had no gene match.

The rearrangement uses TRBV2 and TRBJ1-3; tentative D call: TRBD1 (6 bases). Germline lookup yields CDR1 SNHLY and CDR2 FYNNEI. Trimming cost V 4 bases and J 4 bases, with 8 bases left between them. The CDR3 totals 13 residues. The CDR3 here is CASSAGEGNTIYF. CDR3 nucleotide sequence: TGTGCCAGCAGTGCAGGGGAAGGAAACACCATATATTTT.

There are a few counts of this clone. This chain links TRBV27 with TRBJ2-2; D is undetermined. Germline CDR1 reads MNHEY; CDR2 reads SMNVEV (reference sequence). The CDR3 is made up of 15 amino acids. V lost 1 base and J lost 7, with 13 bases in between. This CDR3 reads CASSLYPGSSGELFF. The CDR3 region has the DNA TGTGCCAGCAGTTTATACCCAGGCAGTAGCGGGGAGCTGTTTTTT.

This clone was picked up a small number of times. The chain recombines TRBV4-1 with TRBJ2-7; 8 nucleotides agree with TRBD1. V dropped 1 base and J dropped 8; count of bases not matched to a gene: 10. The CDR3 is made up of 15 amino acids. Per germline, CDR1 MGHRA and CDR2 YSYEKL. This CDR3 reads CASSQGQGAVGQQYF. CDR3 nucleotide sequence: TGCGCCAGCAGCCAAGGGCAGGGGGCGGTAGGCCAGCAGTACTTC.

This chain uses TRBV9 with TRBJ2-3; the match to TRBD2 covers 8 bases. The CDR3 consists of 17 residues. V trimming: 0 bases; J trimming: 2 bases; junction bases outside the gene matches: 8. The V gene's germline CDR1 is SGDLS and CDR2 YYNGEE. This CDR3 reads CASSVATGGASTDTQYF. The CDR3, as DNA: TGTGCCAGCAGCGTAGCTACGGGGGGGGCCTCCACAGATACGCAGTATTTT.

In this sample, this clone turned up a few times. The chain employs TRBV5-1 and TRBJ1-1; possibly TRBD1 for D (6 bases). CDR3 length: 17 residues. Trimming left V 2 bases short and J 5 bases short, with 22 bases between. Per the germline V gene, CDR1 is SGHRS and CDR2 is YFSETQ. CDR3 bases: TGCGCCAGCAGCTTATTAGCCGGAAACAGGGTCGCGACTGAAGCTTTCTTT. This sequence encodes CASSLLAGNRVATEAFF.

This clone was seen more than once but under ten times. The chain has TRBV6-6 and TRBJ1-1; D is ambiguous. The CDR3 loop spans 11 amino acids. Germline values: CDR1 MNHNY, CDR2 SVGAGI (reference sequence). Trimming took off 10 bases at V and 1 base at J, with 7 bases between the two ends. CDR3: CATARNTEAFF. As DNA, the CDR3 is TGTGCCACTGCGAGGAACACTGAAGCTTTCTTT.

The chain uses TRBV28 and TRBJ2-6; tentatively, D is TRBD2 (5 bases). The V end lost 2 bases, the J end lost 0 bases, and 5 bases lay between the germline ends. The length of the CDR3 is 15 residues. CDR1 is MDHEN, CDR2 SYDVKM, per germline. The CDR3 spells CASSLRDSGANVLTF. The CDR3 nucleotides are TGTGCCAGCAGTTTACGGGACTCTGGGGCCAACGTCCTGACTTTC. Variable domain in full (rest from reference TRBV28 and TRBJ2-6): DVKVTQSSRYLVKRTGEKVFLECVQDMDHENMFWYRQDPGLGLRLIYFSYDVKMKEKGDIPEGYSVSREKKERFSLILESASTNQTSMYLCASSLRDSGANVLTFGAGSRLTVL.

This clone came up a few times. The chain has TRBV7-2 and TRBJ2-1; 7 nucleotides align to TRBD2. CDR1 and CDR2 from the germline V gene are SGHTA and FQGNSA. The CDR3 spans 15 residues. V was clipped by 1 base and J by 3 bases; unmatched bases: 3. The CDR3 sequence is CASSLGAGNYNEQFF. CDR3 bases: TGTGCCAGCAGCTTAGGAGCGGGGAACTACAATGAGCAGTTCTTC.

The V gene is TRBV30, the J gene TRBJ1-2, with TRBD1 matching over 11 bases. CDR1 is GTSNPN, CDR2 SVGIG, per germline (reference sequence). V was pared by 2 bases and J by 7 bases, with 6 bases of the junction left unmatched. The CDR3 spans 14 residues. The CDR3, as DNA: TGTGCCTGGAGTAGGACAGGGGGCGCGAGTGGCTACACCTTC. Protein: CAWSRTGGASGYTF.

The chain uses TRBV6-6 and TRBJ2-1, with 12 bases identical to TRBD1. There are 15 residues in the CDR3. CDR1 MNHNY and CDR2 SVGAGI come from the germline V gene (reference sequence). Trimming cost V 6 bases and J 7 bases; bases outside gene matches: 7. In DNA form, the CDR3 reads TGTGCCAGCAGACCCACGGGACAGGGGGCAAATGAGCAGTTCTTC. Encoded protein: CASRPTGQGANEQFF.